The 24 T cell receptor beta chains presented below share a single source sample, sequenced in a study of PD-1 blockade in mismatch repair-deficient tumors. The data were produced by immunoSEQ multiplex PCR, yet TCRdb's version contains in-frame clones alone and is incomplete. The profile shows tens of thousands of clones, approximately 84% of them singletons. The material sequenced was peripheral blood, taken 2 weeks after starting pembrolizumab. These receptors originate from an adult with mismatch repair-deficient cancer.

The chain joins TRBV27 to TRBJ2-1; the match to TRBD2 covers 11 bases. V lost 6 bases to trimming and J lost 4 bases; unmatched junction nucleotides: 11. The CDR3 consists of 17 residues. Per germline, CDR1 MNHEY and CDR2 SMNVEV (reference sequence). The DNA of the CDR3 is TGTGCCAGCAGGCGATATAGCGGGAGGGCCATTTACAATGAGCAGTTCTTC. As protein: CASRRYSGRAIYNEQFF.

The genes are TRBV4-3 and TRBJ2-7, with D hard to call. The V gene lost 1 base and the J gene lost 3 bases, with 7 bases spanning the gap. CDR1 and CDR2 from the germline V gene are LGHNA and YSLEER. The CDR3 consists of 13 residues. CDR3 nucleotide sequence: TGCGCCAGCAGCCAAGGGGTGGGCTACGAGCAGTACTTC. Translation gives CASSQGVGYEQYF.

V is TRBV6-1 and J is TRBJ2-2, with D uncertain. Germline CDR1 and CDR2: MNHNS and SASEGT. V dropped 6 bases and J dropped 4 bases, with 15 bases sitting between them. This CDR3 region has 15 residues. The CDR3 reads CASSAQAWTTGELFF. DNA of the CDR3: TGTGCCAGCAGCGCCCAGGCGTGGACCACCGGGGAGCTGTTTTTT.

This chain links TRBV11-3 with TRBJ2-5; tentatively, D is TRBD1 or TRBD2 (5 bases each). CDR3 length equals 17 residues. V gave up 0 bases and J gave up 1 base, with 15 bases separating them. Per the germline V gene, CDR1 is SGHNT and CDR2 is YENEEA. The CDR3 nucleotides are TGTGCCAGCAGCTTAGATCGGAGGTTTCAGGGCCAAGAGACCCAGTACTTC. The encoded protein is CASSLDRRFQGQETQYF.

The chain uses TRBV7-6 and TRBJ2-6, with a weak D call TRBD1 (5 bases). The CDR3 sequence is 17 residues long. V dropped 5 bases and J dropped 0 bases, with 14 bases sitting between them. Germline CDR1 SGHVS, CDR2 FNYEAQ. The CDR3 DNA follows: TGTGCCAGCAGCCGCATACAGGTTACCTCTGGGGCCAACGTCCTGACTTTC. Translating it yields CASSRIQVTSGANVLTF.

This chain links TRBV9 with TRBJ1-5; D call uncertain. Germline V gene data show CDR1 as SGDLS and CDR2 as YYNGEE. The CDR3 runs 14 residues. Trimming removed 3 bases at V and 1 base at J, with 8 bases between. The CDR3 sequence is CASSGGRSNQPQHF. The CDR3 nucleotides read TGTGCCAGCAGCGGGGGTAGGAGCAATCAGCCCCAGCATTTT. The full variable domain, with the rest looked up from reference TRBV9 and TRBJ1-5, is DSGVTQTPKHLITATGQRVTLRCSPRSGDLSVYWYQQSLDQGLQFLIQYYNGEERAKGNILERFSAQQFPDLHSELNLSSLELGDSALYFCASSGGRSNQPQHFGDGTRLSIL.

The chain carries TRBV5-1 and TRBJ2-4, with D perhaps matching TRBD1 or TRBD2 (6 bases each). CDR3 length: 14 amino acids. Germline CDR1 reads SGHRS; CDR2 reads YFSETQ. V lost 2 bases to trimming and J lost 6 bases, with 12 bases between them. The chain's CDR3 is CASSLRQEGNIQYF. The CDR3 DNA is TGCGCCAGCAGCTTAAGACAGGAGGGAAACATTCAGTACTTC.

In its sample, this clone ranks as medium-sized. The chain links TRBV10-2 to TRBJ1-4, with 7 bases lining up with TRBD1. The length of the CDR3 is 13 residues. Germline V CDR1 and CDR2: WSHSY, SAAADI. Trimming at V came to 9 bases and at J to 4 bases, leaving 5 bases not matched to a gene. Here the CDR3 reads CASTTGFNEKLFF. The CDR3 DNA follows: TGCGCCAGTACGACAGGGTTTAATGAAAAACTGTTTTTT.

This clone has just one count. The rearrangement uses TRBV6-1 and TRBJ1-1; D gene ambiguous. V gave up 6 bases and J gave up 1 base, with 15 bases separating them. This CDR3 is 15 amino acids long. Germline V gene lookup returns CDR1 MNHNS and CDR2 SASEGT. CDR3: CASSYRLGSNTEAFF. In DNA form, the CDR3 reads TGTGCCAGCAGCTACCGGCTCGGGTCGAACACTGAAGCTTTCTTT.

The V gene is TRBV13, the J gene TRBJ2-3; a weak D match, TRBD1 (6 bases). Germline values: CDR1 PRHDT, CDR2 FYEKMQ (reference sequence). With 5 bases removed from V and 5 bases from J, the gap between germline ends came to 23 bases. This CDR3 is built from 17 residues. CDR3 region: CASSQMNTGKFKDTQYF. DNA for the CDR3: TGTGCCAGCAGCCAAATGAACACAGGGAAGTTTAAAGATACGCAGTATTTT.

The genes are TRBV5-4 and TRBJ2-2; 8 bases match TRBD1. The germline V gene has CDR1 SGHNT and CDR2 YYREEE (reference sequence). This CDR3 is built from 16 residues. Germline trimming cut 2 bases from V and 5 bases from J; bases unmatched to any gene: 8. Written as DNA, the CDR3 is TGTGCCAGCAGCTTTTGGCAGGGGGCGTCGACCGGGGAGCTGTTTTTT. Amino acid sequence: CASSFWQGASTGELFF.

This clone occurred a few times. The V and J genes are TRBV5-1 and TRBJ1-2; D call uncertain. From germline, CDR1 is SGHRS and CDR2 YFSETQ. V was trimmed by 4 bases and J by 5 bases, leaving 15 bases between them. This CDR3 has 14 residues. CDR3 nucleotide sequence: TGCGCCAGCAGCCCCACCAACCCTATATATGGCTACACCTTC. Translating gives CASSPTNPIYGYTF.

This chain connects TRBV5-1 to TRBJ1-1; tentative D call: TRBD1 (5 bases). CDR3 length: 15 amino acids. Germline V lookup: CDR1 SGHRS, CDR2 YFSETQ. Trimming shortened V by 2 bases and J by 3 bases, and 14 bases separated the two germline ends. The CDR3 loop reads CASSFEGQEYTEAFF. The CDR3 bases are TGCGCCAGCAGCTTTGAGGGGCAGGAATACACTGAAGCTTTCTTT.

The chain uses TRBV19 and TRBJ2-1, with D perhaps being TRBD1 or TRBD2 (5 bases each). CDR1 LNHDA and CDR2 SQIVND come from the germline V gene (reference sequence). V gave up 5 bases and J gave up 2 bases, with 16 bases separating them. The CDR3 runs 16 residues. The CDR3 region is CASSPWTRDPYNEQFF. The CDR3, as DNA: TGTGCCAGTAGTCCGTGGACCAGGGACCCCTACAATGAGCAGTTCTTC.

V and J are TRBV28 and TRBJ1-3; tentative D call: TRBD1 (5 bases). Germline values: CDR1 MDHEN, CDR2 SYDVKM. This CDR3 has 14 residues. The V end was cut by 2 bases, the J end by 3 bases, with 8 bases between. CDR3 protein: CASSLLGDGNTIYF. The CDR3 DNA reads TGTGCCAGCAGTTTACTAGGGGATGGAAACACCATATATTTT.

This chain joins TRBV28 and TRBJ1-1; D may be TRBD1 (6 bases). Trimming stripped 6 bases from V and 0 bases from J, with 11 bases between. Germline assignment: CDR1 MDHEN and CDR2 SYDVKM. CDR3 length equals 14 residues. The CDR3 here is CASSPGTMNTEAFF. The CDR3 DNA reads TGTGCCAGCAGCCCCGGGACAATGAACACTGAAGCTTTCTTT.

The rearrangement uses TRBV11-2 and TRBJ2-3; no definite D call. Germline values: CDR1 SGHAT, CDR2 FQNNGV. V shed 5 bases and J shed 6 bases, with 9 bases lying between them. The CDR3 spans 12 residues. The CDR3 coding sequence is TGTGCCAGCAGCAGCTATACGGATACGCAGTATTTT. Translated: CASSSYTDTQYF.

The V gene is TRBV27, the J gene TRBJ2-2; D is uncertain. V was clipped by 9 bases and J by 3 bases, with 2 bases between them. This CDR3 has 10 residues. Germline V gene data show CDR1 as MNHEY and CDR2 as SMNVEV (reference sequence). The CDR3 DNA reads TGTGCCAGGGACACCGGGGAGCTGTTTTTT. Its translation is CARDTGELFF.

The rearrangement links TRBV6-5 to TRBJ2-7, with D perhaps matching TRBD2 (6 bases). Per the germline V gene, CDR1 is MNHEY and CDR2 is SVGAGI. Between the trimmed V and J ends, which lost 6 bases and 5 bases, there was a span of 17 bases. The CDR3 has 14 amino acids. CDR3 protein: CASSQTSRGDEQYF. CDR3 in DNA: TGTGCCAGCAGCCAAACTAGCCGCGGGGACGAGCAGTACTTC.

The chain has TRBV5-1 and TRBJ1-2; no firm D call. Germline assignment: CDR1 SGHRS and CDR2 YFSETQ. With 2 bases removed from V and 7 bases from J, the gap between germline ends came to 15 bases. This CDR3 has 14 residues. CDR3 DNA sequence: TGCGCCAGCAGCTTTGGAACGCCTTTTGGTGGCTACACCTTC. Protein sequence: CASSFGTPFGGYTF.

V and J are TRBV7-2 and TRBJ2-1; 14 bases agree with TRBD2. V dropped 1 base and J dropped 7; count of bases not matched to a gene: 6. The CDR3 is 17 residues long. Germline CDR1 reads SGHTA; CDR2 reads FQGNSA. The CDR3 bases are TGTGCCAGCAGCTTAGTCTCCGGGACTAGCGGGAGAAATGAGCAGTTCTTC. Protein: CASSLVSGTSGRNEQFF.

Notes on this clone: The junction does not match germline at one end; this may be a read error. The chain couples TRBV4-1 to TRBJ2-5; TRBD2 matches 10 bases. The CDR3 length is 18 residues. The germline V gene encodes CDR1 MGHRA and CDR2 YSYEKL. The CDR3 DNA sequence: TGCGCCAGCAGCCAAGAGACGAGGATTTCACTGGGACTAGCGAAGCGGGACTTC. Protein sequence: CASSQETRISLGLAKRDF.

The rearrangement joins TRBV5-6 to TRBJ2-1; 10 bases align to TRBD2. CDR1 and CDR2 (germline): SGHDT, YYEEEE. The CDR3 consists of 16 residues. Germline trimming cut 0 bases from V and 4 bases from J; bases unmatched to any gene: 4. CDR3 bases: TGTGCCAGCAGCTTGGGAGCGGGAGGGTGGTACAATGAGCAGTTCTTC. Translated: CASSLGAGGWYNEQFF.

The gene calls are TRBV14 and TRBJ2-7, with a possible D match to TRBD1 (6 bases). V lost 1 base, J lost 0 bases, and 10 bases lay in between. The CDR3 has 15 amino acids. The V gene's germline CDR1 is SGHDN and CDR2 FVKESK. In DNA, the CDR3 is TGTGCCAGCAGCCAAGGGGGCAGGGGCTCCTACGAGCAGTACTTC. Amino acid sequence: CASSQGGRGSYEQYF.